One and the same sample provided the 27 T cell receptor beta chains below, sequenced in a study of tumor-infiltrating lymphocytes in primary liver carcinoma. The authors made TCR beta cDNA from around 500 ng total RNA with a constant-region primer. Each TCR beta library was derived from three nested multiplex PCR rounds that employed slightly modified ARM-PCR. PCR rounds one and two used TRBV1-TRBV30 forward primers with a C-beta reverse primer for around 11 cycles each. TCRdb called the multiplex PCR reads again in MiXCR, with one record for every CDR3 protein. The sample lists some 180,000 distinct CDR3 sequences; over 50% were seen once. Germline DNA was extracted alongside blood RNA, which was obtained from unsorted whole blood. The sample consisted of peripheral blood. These receptors were collected from a man aged 35 to 55 with primary liver carcinoma and hepatitis B virus infection.

A word on this clonotype: A single base separates this from a much larger clone, so it may be a read error. The chain employs TRBV11-2 and TRBJ2-7; 7 bases line up with TRBD1. The CDR3 covers 13 residues. Per germline, CDR1 SGHAT and CDR2 FQNNGV. DNA for the CDR3: TGTGCCAGCAGCCGGGACAGTTTATACGGGCAGTACTTC. It is translated as CASSRDSLYGQYF.

On this clonotype itself: The CDR3 ends on some other residue instead of the conserved phenylalanine or tryptophan, so this is likely a read error. The chain joins TRBV11-2 to TRBJ2-1, with unresolved D. V lost 3 bases to trimming and J lost 9 bases, with 12 bases between them. The V gene's germline CDR1 is SGHAT and CDR2 FQNNGV. The CDR3 loop spans 13 amino acids. CDR3 protein: CASSLDRLSEQFL. The CDR3 DNA is TGTGCCAGCAGCTTGGATCGACTCAGTGAGCAGTTCCTC.

This clonotype has more than one count but fewer than ten. The V and J genes are TRBV29-1 and TRBJ2-2, with no clear D. Trimming shortened V by 0 bases and J by 6 bases, and 8 bases separated the two germline ends. CDR3 size: 13 residues. Germline V CDR1 and CDR2: SQVTM, ANQGSEA. CDR3 in DNA: TGCAGCGTTGAAGAGAATAGTTCCGGGGAGCTGTTTTTT. Encoded protein: CSVEENSSGELFF.

In this sample, this clonotype turned up many times. The genes are TRBV4-2 and TRBJ1-2; no clear D. The germline V and J ends were trimmed by 0 bases and 4 bases, with 6 bases remaining between them. The germline CDR1 and CDR2 sequences are LGHNA and YNFKEQ. The CDR3 spans 13 residues. Here the CDR3 reads CASSQDGLYGYTF. The CDR3 DNA reads TGTGCCAGCAGCCAAGATGGGCTCTATGGCTACACCTTC.

The chain uses TRBV12-3 or TRBV12-4 and TRBJ2-4; D gene unclear. Trimming stripped 4 bases from V and 15 bases from J, with 13 bases between. CDR3 length: 11 amino acids. CDR3 protein: CASSSSLRPYF. The CDR3 bases are TGTGCCAGCAGTTCTAGTCTTAGGCCGTACTTC.

Comments on this clonotype: One end of the junction is discordant with germline, which a read error may explain. The genes are TRBV12-3 or TRBV12-4 and TRBJ1-5; TRBD1 aligns across 7 bases. There are 16 residues in the CDR3. CDR3 nucleotide sequence: TGTGCCAGCAGTTTAGAGGGGGCTATTACAAATCAGCACCAGCATTTT. Translation: CASSLEGAITNQHQHF.

This clonotype has only a few counts. The V and J genes are TRBV14 and TRBJ2-3, with 11 positions matching TRBD2. Germline V gene sequence: CDR1 SGHDN, CDR2 FVKESK. The CDR3 contains 15 residues. Trimming removed 5 bases from V and 3 bases from J; junction bases left unmatched: 4. The CDR3 is CASSATSGNTDTQYF. The CDR3 DNA is TGTGCCAGCAGCGCGACTAGCGGGAATACAGATACGCAGTATTTT.

This clonotype was seen a handful of times. The rearrangement links TRBV14 to TRBJ2-5, with D maybe TRBD2 (6 bases). Trimming cost V 3 bases and J 5 bases, with 19 bases left between them. The CDR3 is made up of 16 amino acids. CDR1 SGHDN and CDR2 FVKESK come from the germline V gene. CDR3 sequence reads: CASSHPTRRDLETQYF. CDR3 sequence (DNA): TGTGCCAGCAGCCACCCGACTAGGAGGGATCTGGAGACCCAGTACTTC.

In its sample, this clonotype was seen a few times. It may be a read error: a sequence one base away is much more abundant. J is TRBJ1-3 and V is TRBV7-8; a possible D gene is TRBD1 (6 bases). The CDR3 covers 16 residues. CDR1 and CDR2 from the germline V gene are SGHVS and FQNEAQ. CDR3 DNA sequence: TGTGCCAGCAGCTTTCGGGACACCAACTCTAGAAACACCACATATTTT. Protein product: CASSFRDTNSRNTTYF.

The chain carries TRBV24-1 and TRBJ2-2; D is uncertain. CDR3 size: 15 residues. CDR1 and CDR2 (germline): KGHDR, SFDVKD. The V gene lost 4 bases and the J gene lost 7 bases, with 15 bases spanning the gap. CDR3 amino acids: CATSDPAAVSGELFF. CDR3 sequence (DNA): TGTGCCACCAGTGACCCCGCGGCAGTCAGCGGGGAGCTGTTTTTT.

There are many counts of this clonotype. This sequence joins TRBV6-2 or TRBV6-3 and TRBJ2-7; 7 positions agree with TRBD2. Germline CDR1 is MNHEY and CDR2 is SVGEGT. V was clipped by 2 bases and J by 1 base; unmatched bases: 8. This CDR3 has 16 amino acids. CDR3 coding DNA: TGTGCCAGCAGTTACACTGGCGGGAGAAGGTCCTACGAGCAGTACTTC. This sequence encodes CASSYTGGRRSYEQYF.

This clonotype was observed a handful of times. The V and J genes are TRBV13 and TRBJ1-1; 7 nucleotides agree with TRBD1. The junction had 8 bases not matched to a gene; V was cut back by 6 bases and J by 1 base. CDR3 length: 15 residues. CDR1 is PRHDT, CDR2 FYEKMQ, per germline (reference sequence). The CDR3 nucleotides are TGTGCCAGCAGAACTACACAGGGGCGGAACACTGAAGCTTTCTTT. Protein product: CASRTTQGRNTEAFF.

Of note for this clonotype: The CDR3 does not end in the conserved phenylalanine or tryptophan, so this is likely a read error. The chain employs TRBV11-3 and TRBJ1-2; the match to TRBD1 covers 12 bases. The CDR3 length is 18 residues. V shed 8 bases and J 7 bases; nucleotides not matched to a gene: 20. Germline loops: CDR1 SGHNT, CDR2 YENEEA. CDR3: CASDHRDRGRSLVCGYTY. The DNA of the CDR3 is TGTGCCAGCGACCACAGGGACAGGGGGCGAAGTCTGGTCTGTGGCTACACCTAC.

Remarks on this clonotype: One end of the junction varies from germline; a read error may be responsible. The chain employs TRBV29-1 and TRBJ2-1; 10 bases map to TRBD1. Germline V gives CDR1 SQVTM, CDR2 ANQGSEA. This CDR3 is 15 amino acids long. CDR3 residues: CSVVDPGQGNNEQSF. Here the CDR3 DNA reads TGCAGCGTGGTGGACCCGGGACAGGGGAACAATGAGCAGTCCTTC.

This chain connects TRBV28 to TRBJ1-1; no firm D call. Trimming pared 5 bases from V and 5 bases from J, leaving 9 bases between. The CDR3 totals 12 residues. Per the germline V gene, CDR1 is MDHEN and CDR2 is SYDVKM. The CDR3 DNA sequence: TGTGCCAGCAGTCTCCTGCGAACTGAAGCTTTCTTT. Translated, it gives CASSLLRTEAFF. Full variable domain (outside the CDR3, taken from reference TRBV28 and TRBJ1-1): DVKVTQSSRYLVKRTGEKVFLECVQDMDHENMFWYRQDPGLGLRLIYFSYDVKMKEKGDIPEGYSVSREKKERFSLILESASTNQTSMYLCASSLLRTEAFFGQGTRLTVV.

The V call is TRBV10-2, the J call TRBJ2-7; D assignment may be TRBD1 or TRBD2 (6 bases each). This CDR3 comprises 16 residues. Germline V gives CDR1 WSHSY, CDR2 SAAADI. V gave up 10 bases and J gave up 4 bases, with 26 bases separating them. The CDR3: CATLFFGGAGGYEQYF. The DNA for the CDR3 is TGCGCCACCCTGTTCTTTGGGGGCGCCGGAGGGTACGAGCAGTACTTC.

Here the CDR3 DNA reads TGTGCCAGCCTCCCGGGGAGGGGGGCCTCTCATACGCAGTATTTT. The encoded protein is CASLPGRGASHTQYF. The chain is built from TRBV28 and TRBJ2-3; D possibly corresponds to TRBD2 (7 bases). Per the germline V gene, CDR1 is MDHEN and CDR2 is SYDVKM. The germline V and J ends were trimmed by 8 bases and 7 bases, with 22 bases remaining between them. This CDR3 comprises 15 residues.

The J gene is TRBJ2-3, the V gene TRBV2, with 14 nucleotides matching TRBD2. The length of the CDR3 is 15 residues. J lost 4 bases, V lost 7 bases, and 4 bases had no gene match. Germline V CDR1 and CDR2: SNHLY, FYNNEI. CDR3 nucleotides: TGTGCCAGCACCAGACTAGCGGGAGGGTCAGATACGCAGTATTTT. Protein sequence: CASTRLAGGSDTQYF.

In DNA form, the CDR3 reads TGTGCCAGCAGCTTAATGTGGGAGGGCGGGTACAATGAGCAGTTCTTC. Amino acid sequence: CASSLMWEGGYNEQFF. This chain uses TRBV7-8 with TRBJ2-1; 7 bases map to TRBD2. The CDR3 is 16 amino acids. Trimming at V came to 2 bases and at J to 4 bases, leaving 8 bases not matched to a gene. Per germline, CDR1 SGHVS and CDR2 FQNEAQ.

V is TRBV7-8 and J is TRBJ2-1; tentative D call: TRBD2 (6 bases). This CDR3 is 16 amino acids long. V lost 6 bases and J 3 bases, leaving 18 bases between the germline ends. The germline CDR1 and CDR2 sequences are SGHVS and FQNEAQ. CDR3 bases: TGTGCCAGCAGGTTGAGTCTAGCGTCCTTCTACAATGAGCAGTTCTTC. It codes for CASRLSLASFYNEQFF.

This clonotype was observed many times. This rearrangement joins TRBV10-3 to TRBJ2-6; a weak D match, TRBD2 (7 bases). Trimming took off 6 bases at V and 0 bases at J, with 24 bases between the two ends. Germline CDR1 is ENHRY and CDR2 is SYGVKD. CDR3 length equals 20 residues. This chain's CDR3 is CAISQDNTRGGSSGANVLTF. In nucleotides, the CDR3 is TGTGCCATCAGCCAAGACAACACGAGGGGGGGGAGCTCTGGGGCCAACGTCCTGACTTTC.

The chain employs TRBV11-2 and TRBJ2-1; D might be TRBD1 (5 bases). V lost 6 bases, J lost 8 bases, and 20 bases lay in between. Per the germline V gene, CDR1 is SGHAT and CDR2 is FQNNGV. CDR3 length equals 15 residues. CDR3 region: CASSSRGTGFDEQFF. DNA for the CDR3: TGTGCCAGCAGTTCTAGGGGCACCGGGTTCGATGAGCAGTTCTTC.

A remark on this clonotype: This may be a read error: a much more frequent sequence differs by one nucleotide. The chain combines TRBV29-1 with TRBJ1-5; D may be TRBD1 (5 bases). Deletions cut 5 bases from V and 5 bases from J, with 16 bases between. The CDR3 runs to 14 residues. Looked up from germline, CDR1 is SQVTM and CDR2 is ANQGSEA. The CDR3 region is CSVSPGAADQPQHF. The CDR3 nucleotides read TGCAGCGTTTCACCCGGGGCGGCGGATCAGCCCCAGCATTTT.

The CDR3 here is CASSIGSGTGNTEAFF. The CDR3 DNA sequence: TGTGCCAGCAGTATTGGTTCCGGGACAGGGAACACTGAAGCTTTCTTT. This chain connects TRBV5-4 to TRBJ1-1; 8 bases agree with TRBD1. Trimming removed 5 bases from V and 1 base from J; junction bases left unmatched: 10. The CDR3 is made up of 16 amino acids. Germline V gene lookup returns CDR1 SGHNT and CDR2 YYREEE (reference sequence).

V is TRBV6-5 and J is TRBJ2-7; D remains ambiguous. CDR3 length equals 13 residues. Between the trimmed V and J ends, which lost 7 bases and 0 bases, there was a span of 10 bases. Germline assignment: CDR1 MNHEY and CDR2 SVGAGI. This CDR3 is CASNNYGSYEQYF. For the CDR3, the DNA is TGTGCCAGCAATAACTACGGCTCCTACGAGCAGTACTTC.

At least ten counts were recorded for this clonotype. J is TRBJ2-3 and V is TRBV29-1; D is perhaps TRBD2 (6 bases). Germline V gives CDR1 SQVTM, CDR2 ANQGSEA. CDR3 length: 13 amino acids. Trimming took 6 bases from V and 0 from J, leaving 10 bases between them. The CDR3 DNA sequence: TGCAGCGTCGCCAGCGGGAGCACAGATACGCAGTATTTT. The encoded protein is CSVASGSTDTQYF.

The J gene is TRBJ2-1, the V gene TRBV4-2; 13 bases line up with TRBD2. From germline, CDR1 is LGHNA and CDR2 YNFKEQ. CDR3 size: 16 residues. V dropped 7 bases and J dropped 6; count of bases not matched to a gene: 9. CDR3 DNA sequence: TGTGCCAGCAACATAACCGGGACTAGCGGGGTCAATGAGCAGTTCTTC. Protein sequence: CASNITGTSGVNEQFF.